This T cell receptor (beta chain) was documented in a study of T cell repertoires in cytomegalovirus infection. Whole-study findings and limits: Clonotypes of TCR beta that were HLA-C-restricted and CMV-specific dominated the ex vivo response.

TCRdb re-derived calls from the reads in MiXCR, one entry per CDR3 protein. The repertoire holds around 750,000 distinct CDR3 sequences, approximately 32% seen once, with around 11% in the top ten. To note about this clonotype: Its antigen is unidentified.

This clonotype originated in a human donor in good health (CMV status not recorded). Some clones in this sample may be carry-over from other donors' samples. Here the sequenced sample was cultured CD8+ T cells from PBMCs, taken from culture after CMV antigen stimulation.

CDR3 nucleotides: TGTGCCAGCAGCTTGCGGGGGAAGGGGAACATTCAGTACTTC. As protein: CASSLRGKGNIQYF. This rearrangement joins TRBV13 to TRBJ2-4, with TRBD2 matching over 7 bases. With 3 bases clipped from V and 7 bases from J, the junction kept 6 bases outside the gene matches. CDR1 and CDR2 (germline): PRHDT, FYEKMQ (reference sequence). This CDR3 spans 14 amino acids.